The 23 T cell receptor beta chains reported below all come from one sample, sequenced in a study of response to subunit inactivated influenza vaccine. TCRdb re-derived calls from the RT-PCR reads in MiXCR, one entry per CDR3 protein. The table lists about 500,000 distinct CDR3 sequences, about 15% of them singletons. The sample in question was CD4+ T cells sorted from PBMCs, obtained roughly 24 months after vaccination. The source is a man aged 50 to 69 who received an inactivated influenza vaccine.

This clonotype was found a few times. The chain has TRBV28 and TRBJ1-2; D is possibly TRBD1 (5 bases). CDR1 is MDHEN, CDR2 SYDVKM, per germline. V lost 5 bases, J lost 4 bases, and 8 bases lay in between. This CDR3 has 12 amino acids. The CDR3: CASSRRGYGYTF. The CDR3, as DNA: TGTGCCAGCAGTCGGAGGGGCTATGGCTACACCTTC.

This clonotype was seen ten or more times. DNA for the CDR3: TGTGCCAGCAGCCGTAGCGGGGGGGCTGATACGCAGTATTTT. Translation: CASSRSGGADTQYF. V usage is TRBV12-3 or TRBV12-4 and J usage is TRBJ2-3; 11 nucleotides align to TRBD2. V gave up 6 bases and J gave up 6 bases; unmatched junction bases: 5. This CDR3 contains 14 residues.

The rearrangement links TRBV3-1 to TRBJ2-7; D gene ambiguous. CDR1 is LGHDT and CDR2 is YNNKEL in the germline V gene (reference sequence). The CDR3 runs to 15 residues. Trimming left V 3 bases short and J 2 bases short, with 14 bases between. For the CDR3, the DNA is TGTGCCAGCAGCCATCCTCCCCCAGGAACCTACGAGCAGTACTTC. Protein sequence: CASSHPPPGTYEQYF.

A few counts support this clonotype. This rearrangement joins TRBV20-1 to TRBJ2-3; D unclear. The germline V gene has CDR1 DFQATT and CDR2 SNEGSKA (reference sequence). The V and J ends lost 0 bases and 0 bases respectively, with 7 bases between them. The CDR3 totals 14 residues. Here the CDR3 DNA reads TGCAGTGCTAGAGATCCACGGAGCACAGATACGCAGTATTTT. Translating it yields CSARDPRSTDTQYF.

The chain combines TRBV18 with TRBJ2-1; a possible D gene is TRBD2 (5 bases). CDR1 KGHSH and CDR2 LQKENI come from the germline V gene. CDR3 length equals 14 residues. V lost 5 bases and J 3 bases, leaving 11 bases between the germline ends. The CDR3 DNA reads as TGTGCCAGCTCATTGAGGGAGTACTACAATGAGCAGTTCTTC. Translating gives CASSLREYYNEQFF. Combining the CDR3 with reference TRBV18 and TRBJ2-1 gives the whole variable domain NAGVMQNPRHLVRRRGQEARLRCSPMKGHSHVYWYRQLPEEGLKFMVYLQKENIIDESGMPKERFSAEFPKEGPSILRIQQVVRGDSAAYFCASSLREYYNEQFFGPGTRLTVL.

This clonotype was seen more than once but under ten times. This chain uses TRBV9 with TRBJ2-1, with unresolved D. With 0 bases removed from V and 2 bases from J, the gap between germline ends came to 9 bases. The CDR3 is 15 residues long. Germline-derived CDR1 and CDR2 are SGDLS and YYNGEE. This chain's CDR3 is CASSVGEQPYNEQFF. In DNA form, the CDR3 reads TGTGCCAGCAGCGTAGGTGAGCAACCCTACAATGAGCAGTTCTTC.

This chain joins TRBV7-8 and TRBJ2-7; 8 nucleotides agree with TRBD1. The CDR3 contains 15 residues. Germline values: CDR1 SGHVS, CDR2 FQNEAQ. V shed 5 bases, J shed 2 bases, and the junction held 8 bases outside the gene matches. DNA for the CDR3: TGTGCCAGCAGCCGTCGGACAGGGATACCCTACGAGCAGTACTTC. Translated, it gives CASSRRTGIPYEQYF.

In this sample, this clonotype turned up many times. The rearrangement joins TRBV11-2 to TRBJ2-4, with 7 bases that match TRBD2. The CDR3 totals 16 residues. V shed 1 base, J shed 1 base, and the junction held 4 bases outside the gene matches. From germline, CDR1 is SGHAT and CDR2 FQNNGV. CDR3 bases: TGTGCCAGCAGCTTAGTAGGGGAGGGGGCCAAAAACATTCAGTACTTC. Translated: CASSLVGEGAKNIQYF.

In this sample, this clonotype turned up a few times. V is TRBV20-1 and J is TRBJ2-3; 11 bases agree with TRBD2. Germline assignment: CDR1 DFQATT and CDR2 SNEGSKA (reference sequence). V gave up 2 bases and J gave up 3 bases; unmatched junction bases: 4. CDR3 length: 15 residues. For the CDR3, the DNA is TGCAGTGCTAGACCTACTAGCGGGAGAACAGATACGCAGTATTTT. Translated: CSARPTSGRTDTQYF.

This clonotype was counted once. A junction boundary mismatches the germline segment, possibly from a read error. The chain joins TRBV7-7 to TRBJ2-7; D unclear. Germline CDR1 reads SSHAT; CDR2 reads FNYEAQ (reference sequence). The CDR3 runs 13 residues. The CDR3 loop is CASSLEQNYEQYF. Written as DNA, the CDR3 is TGTGCTAGCAGCTTAGAACAGAATTACGAGCAGTACTTC.

The chain employs TRBV2 and TRBJ2-4, with D possibly TRBD1 on 5 matching bases. The CDR3 is 16 amino acids. V was trimmed by 3 bases and J by 1 base, leaving 13 bases between them. Germline V lookup: CDR1 SNHLY, CDR2 FYNNEI. CDR3 residues: CASSETVLGAKNIQYF. The CDR3 nucleotides are TGTGCCAGCAGTGAGACAGTCCTCGGGGCCAAAAACATTCAGTACTTC.

About this clonotype: An end of the junction does not agree with germline; a read error may underlie this. The V gene is TRBV12-3 or TRBV12-4, the J gene TRBJ1-2; D is perhaps TRBD1 (6 bases). The length of the CDR3 is 14 residues. The CDR3 reads CAGSSTPGQRGYTF. CDR3 in DNA: TGTGCCGGCAGTTCTACCCCCGGACAGAGGGGCTACACCTTC.

J is TRBJ2-7 and V is TRBV2; D remains unclear. CDR1 and CDR2 (germline): SNHLY, FYNNEI. V lost 2 bases and J lost 3, with 8 bases in between. There are 13 residues in the CDR3. The CDR3 protein is CASSESLGYEQYF. The CDR3, as DNA: TGTGCCAGCAGTGAAAGTCTCGGCTACGAGCAGTACTTC.

This clonotype has only a few counts. The chain recombines TRBV20-1 with TRBJ1-3; 7 bases line up with TRBD1. CDR1 is DFQATT and CDR2 is SNEGSKA in the germline V gene (reference sequence). The trim removed 4 bases at V and 3 bases at J, leaving 9 bases unmatched. The CDR3 loop spans 15 amino acids. The DNA of the CDR3 is TGCAGTGCTATAAACAGGGGAGACTTTGGAAACACCATATATTTT. The encoded protein is CSAINRGDFGNTIYF.

This clonotype was seen a handful of times. The J gene is TRBJ1-2, the V gene TRBV6-2 or TRBV6-3; TRBD1 might be the D (5 bases). V gave up 6 bases and J gave up 7 bases, with 15 bases separating them. Germline V gene sequence: CDR1 MNHEY, CDR2 SVGEGT. This CDR3 contains 13 residues. The chain's CDR3 is CASSLLQGIGYTF. In DNA, the CDR3 is TGTGCCAGCAGCCTCCTCCAGGGAATTGGCTACACCTTC.

This sequence joins TRBV20-1 and TRBJ2-3; the D gene could be TRBD1 or TRBD2 (6 bases each). V dropped 3 bases and J dropped 2 bases, with 15 bases sitting between them. This CDR3 has 15 residues. Germline V gene sequence: CDR1 DFQATT, CDR2 SNEGSKA (reference sequence). CDR3 nucleotide sequence: TGCAGTGCTAGTTCGACCGGGGGCATCACAGATACGCAGTATTTT. Protein product: CSASSTGGITDTQYF.

V gene TRBV10-3 combines with J gene TRBJ2-7; a possible D gene is TRBD1 (6 bases). From germline, CDR1 is ENHRY and CDR2 SYGVKD. Trimming left V 3 bases short and J 6 bases short, with 15 bases between. The CDR3 is 14 amino acids. The CDR3 loop reads CAISDRGAVGEQYF. In DNA, the CDR3 is TGTGCCATCAGTGACAGGGGCGCCGTCGGCGAGCAGTACTTC.

This chain connects TRBV5-1 to TRBJ2-3; TRBD1 might be the D (5 bases). Germline CDR1 SGHRS, CDR2 YFSETQ. This CDR3 is 15 amino acids long. With 2 bases removed from V and 6 bases from J, the gap between germline ends came to 16 bases. The CDR3 DNA is TGCGCCAGCAGCTTAGACGGCCGTTGGGGCGATACGCAGTATTTT. Translating it yields CASSLDGRWGDTQYF.

This clonotype was counted at least ten times. The rearrangement uses TRBV24-1 and TRBJ2-7; D is tentatively TRBD1 or TRBD2 (5 bases each). Trimming removed 4 bases from V and 4 bases from J, with 16 bases in between. The CDR3 is 15 residues long. Germline V lookup: CDR1 KGHDR, CDR2 SFDVKD. CDR3 in amino acids: CATSDLRDRAYEQYF. The CDR3 nucleotides are TGTGCCACCAGTGACCTTCGGGACCGGGCGTACGAGCAGTACTTC.

This clonotype was counted a few times. V gene TRBV28 combines with J gene TRBJ1-2; 7 bases agree with TRBD1. The CDR3 contains 15 residues. Germline CDR1 MDHEN, CDR2 SYDVKM. With 7 bases clipped from V and 4 bases from J, the junction kept 12 bases outside the gene matches. Here the CDR3 reads CASTVLPGQTYGYTF. In DNA form, the CDR3 reads TGTGCCAGCACCGTATTGCCGGGACAGACCTATGGCTACACCTTC.

This clonotype was recorded a few times. CDR3 DNA: TGCAGCTCACGTCCGCCGGGAGGGTACAATGAGCAGTTCTTC. Protein product: CSSRPPGGYNEQFF. The chain uses TRBV29-1 and TRBJ2-1, with TRBD2 matching over 8 bases. The CDR3 contains 14 residues. Looked up from germline, CDR1 is SQVTM and CDR2 is ANQGSEA. V lost 8 bases to trimming and J lost 4 bases; unmatched junction nucleotides: 10.

This sequence joins TRBV19 and TRBJ2-1, with D possibly TRBD1 on 5 matching bases. This CDR3 has 13 amino acids. The germline V gene encodes CDR1 LNHDA and CDR2 SQIVND (reference sequence). The germline V and J ends were trimmed by 6 bases and 6 bases, with 12 bases remaining between them. In nucleotides, the CDR3 is TGTGCCAGTAGCAGGGCCTTTGGCAATGAGCAGTTCTTC. Its protein is CASSRAFGNEQFF.

The chain employs TRBV27 and TRBJ2-1; 7 positions agree with TRBD1. Germline loops: CDR1 MNHEY, CDR2 SMNVEV (reference sequence). Germline trimming cut 8 bases from V and 6 bases from J; bases unmatched to any gene: 10. The CDR3 consists of 14 residues. CDR3 nucleotides: TGTGCCAGCCAAGACAGGGCGCAAACCAATGAGCAGTTCTTC. Encoded protein: CASQDRAQTNEQFF.